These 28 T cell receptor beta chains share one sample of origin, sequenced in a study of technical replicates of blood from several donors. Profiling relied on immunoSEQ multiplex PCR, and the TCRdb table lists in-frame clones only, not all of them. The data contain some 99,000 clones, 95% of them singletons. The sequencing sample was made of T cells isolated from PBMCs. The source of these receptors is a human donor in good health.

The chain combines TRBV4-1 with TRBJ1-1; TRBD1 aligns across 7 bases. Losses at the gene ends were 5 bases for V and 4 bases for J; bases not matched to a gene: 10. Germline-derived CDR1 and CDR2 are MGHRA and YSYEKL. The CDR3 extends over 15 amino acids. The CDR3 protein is CASSSPQGKITEAFF. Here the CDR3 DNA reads TGCGCCAGCAGCTCACCACAGGGGAAAATCACTGAAGCTTTCTTT.

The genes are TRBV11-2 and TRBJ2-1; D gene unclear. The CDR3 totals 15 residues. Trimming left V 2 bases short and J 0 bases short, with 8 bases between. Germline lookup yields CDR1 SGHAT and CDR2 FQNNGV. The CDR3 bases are TGTGCCAGCAGCTTATCGGTATCCTCCTACAATGAGCAGTTCTTC. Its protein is CASSLSVSSYNEQFF.

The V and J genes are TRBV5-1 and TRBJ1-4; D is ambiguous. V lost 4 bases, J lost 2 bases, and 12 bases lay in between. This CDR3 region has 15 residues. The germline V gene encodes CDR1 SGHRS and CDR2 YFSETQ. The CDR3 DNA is TGCGCCAGCAGCCCGGCGGCTTCTACTAATGAAAAACTGTTTTTT. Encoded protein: CASSPAASTNEKLFF.

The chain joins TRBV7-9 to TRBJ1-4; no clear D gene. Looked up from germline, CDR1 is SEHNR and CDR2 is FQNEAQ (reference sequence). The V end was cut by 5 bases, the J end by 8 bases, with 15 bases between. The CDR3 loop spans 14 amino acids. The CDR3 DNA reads TGTGCCAGCAGCCCCTTGCAGGTTGGGGAAAAACTGTTTTTT. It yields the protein CASSPLQVGEKLFF.

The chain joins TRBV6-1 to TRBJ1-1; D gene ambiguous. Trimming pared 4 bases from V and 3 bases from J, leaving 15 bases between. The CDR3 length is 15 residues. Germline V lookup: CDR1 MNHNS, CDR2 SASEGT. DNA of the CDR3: TGTGCCAGCAGTGTAATTGACTCTCGGGACACTGAAGCTTTCTTT. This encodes CASSVIDSRDTEAFF.

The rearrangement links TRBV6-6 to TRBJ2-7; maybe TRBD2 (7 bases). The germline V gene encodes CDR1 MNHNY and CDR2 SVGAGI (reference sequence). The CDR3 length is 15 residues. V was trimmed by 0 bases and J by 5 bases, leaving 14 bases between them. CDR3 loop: CASSYSGRGWDEQYF. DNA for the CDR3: TGTGCCAGCAGTTACTCGGGGAGGGGGTGGGACGAGCAGTACTTC.

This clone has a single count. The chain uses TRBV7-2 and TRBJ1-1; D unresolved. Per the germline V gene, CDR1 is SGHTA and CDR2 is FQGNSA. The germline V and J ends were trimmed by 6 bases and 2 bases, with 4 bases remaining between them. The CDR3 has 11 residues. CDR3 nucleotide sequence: TGTGCCAGCAGAATAAACACTGAAGCTTTCTTT. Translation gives CASRINTEAFF.

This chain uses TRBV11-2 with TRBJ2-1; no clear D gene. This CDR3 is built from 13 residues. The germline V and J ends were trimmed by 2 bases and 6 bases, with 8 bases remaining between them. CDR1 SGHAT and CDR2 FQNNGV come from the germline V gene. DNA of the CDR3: TGTGCCAGCAGCTTATTGAGAATCAATGAGCAGTTCTTC. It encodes CASSLLRINEQFF.

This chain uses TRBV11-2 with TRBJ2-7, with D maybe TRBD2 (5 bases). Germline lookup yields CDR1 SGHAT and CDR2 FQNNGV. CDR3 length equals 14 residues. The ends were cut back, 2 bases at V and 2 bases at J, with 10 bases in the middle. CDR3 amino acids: CASSLTDSAYEQYF. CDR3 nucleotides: TGTGCCAGCAGCTTAACGGACTCTGCCTACGAGCAGTACTTC.

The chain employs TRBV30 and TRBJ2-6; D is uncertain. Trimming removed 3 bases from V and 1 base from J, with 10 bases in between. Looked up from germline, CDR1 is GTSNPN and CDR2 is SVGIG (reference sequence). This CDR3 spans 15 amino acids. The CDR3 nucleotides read TGTGCCTGGAGAATAATAAATTCTGGGGCCAACGTCCTGACTTTC. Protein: CAWRIINSGANVLTF.

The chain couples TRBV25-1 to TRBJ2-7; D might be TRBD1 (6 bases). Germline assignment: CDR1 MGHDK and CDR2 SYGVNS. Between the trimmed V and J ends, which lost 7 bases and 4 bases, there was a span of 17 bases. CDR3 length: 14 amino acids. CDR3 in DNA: TGTGCCAGCAACCCATGGGGGCGCGAATACGAGCAGTACTTC. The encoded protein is CASNPWGREYEQYF.

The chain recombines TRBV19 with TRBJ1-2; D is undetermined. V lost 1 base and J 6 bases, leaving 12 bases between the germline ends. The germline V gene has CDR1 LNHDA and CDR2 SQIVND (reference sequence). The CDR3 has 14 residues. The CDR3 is CASSIGGVPHGYTF. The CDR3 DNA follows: TGTGCCAGTAGTATAGGCGGGGTTCCGCATGGCTACACCTTC.

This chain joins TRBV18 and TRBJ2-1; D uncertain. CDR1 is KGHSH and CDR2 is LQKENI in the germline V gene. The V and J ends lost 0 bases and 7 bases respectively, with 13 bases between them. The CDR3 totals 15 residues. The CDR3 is CASSPPPGFRNEQFF. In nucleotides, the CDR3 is TGTGCCAGCTCACCACCGCCAGGATTTAGAAATGAGCAGTTCTTC.

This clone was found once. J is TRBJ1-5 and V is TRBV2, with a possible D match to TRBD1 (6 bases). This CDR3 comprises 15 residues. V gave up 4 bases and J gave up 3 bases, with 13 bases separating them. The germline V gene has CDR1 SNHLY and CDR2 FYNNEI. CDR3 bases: TGTGCCAGCAGTGCTTCCCGGGACATCAATCAGCCCCAGCATTTT. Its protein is CASSASRDINQPQHF.

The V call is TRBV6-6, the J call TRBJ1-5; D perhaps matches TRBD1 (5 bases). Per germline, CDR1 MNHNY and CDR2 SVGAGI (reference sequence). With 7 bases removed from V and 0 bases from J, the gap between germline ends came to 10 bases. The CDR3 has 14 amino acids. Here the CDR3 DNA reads TGTGCCAGCACGTTCCAGGGTAGCAATCAGCCCCAGCATTTT. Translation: CASTFQGSNQPQHF.

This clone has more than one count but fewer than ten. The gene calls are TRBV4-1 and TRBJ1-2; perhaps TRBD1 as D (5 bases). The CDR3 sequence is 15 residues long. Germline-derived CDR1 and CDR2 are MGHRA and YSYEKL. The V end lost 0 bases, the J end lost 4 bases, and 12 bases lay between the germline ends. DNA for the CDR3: TGCGCCAGCAGCCAAGAATCTGGACAAGGCTATGGCTACACCTTC. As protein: CASSQESGQGYGYTF.

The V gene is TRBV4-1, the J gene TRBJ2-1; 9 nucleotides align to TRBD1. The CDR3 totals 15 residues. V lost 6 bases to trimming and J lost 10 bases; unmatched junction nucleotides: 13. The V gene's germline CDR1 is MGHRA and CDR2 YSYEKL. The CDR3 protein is CASRPPGQGLKEQFF. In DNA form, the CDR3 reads TGCGCCAGCAGACCTCCGGGACAGGGACTGAAGGAGCAGTTCTTC.

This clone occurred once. For the CDR3, the DNA is TGTGCCAGCAGCTCCCAGTACGAGCAGTACTTC. This translates into CASSSQYEQYF. The chain is built from TRBV7-9 and TRBJ2-7; D gene uncertain. The CDR3 length is 11 residues. Germline assignment: CDR1 SEHNR and CDR2 FQNEAQ (reference sequence). The germline V and J ends were trimmed by 4 bases and 4 bases, with 5 bases remaining between them.

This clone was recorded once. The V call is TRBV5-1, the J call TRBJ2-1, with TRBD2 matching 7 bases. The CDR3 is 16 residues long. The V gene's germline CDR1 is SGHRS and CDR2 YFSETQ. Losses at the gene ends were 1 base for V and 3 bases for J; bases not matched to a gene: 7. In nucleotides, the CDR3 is TGCGCCAGCAGCTTGATAGGGAGGGCGGACTACAATGAGCAGTTCTTC. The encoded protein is CASSLIGRADYNEQFF.

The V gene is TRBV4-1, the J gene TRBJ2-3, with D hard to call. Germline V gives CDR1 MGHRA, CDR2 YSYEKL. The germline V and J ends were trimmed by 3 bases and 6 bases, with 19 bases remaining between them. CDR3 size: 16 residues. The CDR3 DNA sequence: TGCGCCAGCAGCCATTCCCACGGAAGCTCCAGGGATACGCAGTATTTT. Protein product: CASSHSHGSSRDTQYF.

The CDR3 loop is CASSVAQGAGETQYF. CDR3 nucleotide sequence: TGTGCCAGCAGCGTGGCCCAGGGGGCAGGGGAGACCCAGTACTTC. This chain uses TRBV9 with TRBJ2-5, with 8 bases identical to TRBD1. CDR3 length: 15 residues. V gave up 2 bases and J gave up 5 bases; unmatched junction bases: 8. Germline CDR1 SGDLS, CDR2 YYNGEE. The complete variable domain, with remaining parts taken from reference TRBV9 and TRBJ2-5, reads DSGVTQTPKHLITATGQRVTLRCSPRSGDLSVYWYQQSLDQGLQFLIQYYNGEERAKGNILERFSAQQFPDLHSELNLSSLELGDSALYFCASSVAQGAGETQYFGPGTRLLVL.

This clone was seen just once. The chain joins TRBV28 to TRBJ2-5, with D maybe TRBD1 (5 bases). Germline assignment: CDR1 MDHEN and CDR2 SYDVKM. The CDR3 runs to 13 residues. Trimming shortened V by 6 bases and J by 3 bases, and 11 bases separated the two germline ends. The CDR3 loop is CASSSDSKETQYF. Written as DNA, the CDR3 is TGTGCCAGCAGCTCAGACAGCAAAGAGACCCAGTACTTC.

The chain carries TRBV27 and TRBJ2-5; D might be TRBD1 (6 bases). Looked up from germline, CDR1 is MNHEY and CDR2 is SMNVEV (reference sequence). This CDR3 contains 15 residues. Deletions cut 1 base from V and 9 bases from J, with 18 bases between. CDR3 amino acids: CASSLWPGEIEAQYF. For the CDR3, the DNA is TGTGCCAGCAGTTTATGGCCAGGGGAGATTGAGGCCCAGTACTTC.

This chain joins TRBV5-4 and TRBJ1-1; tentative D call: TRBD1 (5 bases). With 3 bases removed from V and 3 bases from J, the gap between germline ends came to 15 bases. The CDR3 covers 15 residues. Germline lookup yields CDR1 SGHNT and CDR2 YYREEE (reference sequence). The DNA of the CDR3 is TGTGCCAGCAGCTCTTTCCGGGGGAAGGACACTGAAGCTTTCTTT. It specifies CASSSFRGKDTEAFF.

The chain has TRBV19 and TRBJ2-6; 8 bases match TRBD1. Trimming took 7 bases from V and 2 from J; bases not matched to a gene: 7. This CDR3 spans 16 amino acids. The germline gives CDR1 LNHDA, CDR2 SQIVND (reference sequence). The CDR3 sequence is CASKDRGYTGANVLTF. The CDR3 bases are TGTGCCAGTAAAGACAGGGGATATACTGGGGCCAACGTCCTGACTTTC.

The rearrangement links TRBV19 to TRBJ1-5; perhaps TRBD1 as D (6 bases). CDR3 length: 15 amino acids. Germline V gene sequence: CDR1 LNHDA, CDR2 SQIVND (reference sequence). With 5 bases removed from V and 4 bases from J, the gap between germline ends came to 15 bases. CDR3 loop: CASSARQVLNQPQHF. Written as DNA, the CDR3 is TGTGCCAGTAGTGCGCGACAGGTATTGAATCAGCCCCAGCATTTT.

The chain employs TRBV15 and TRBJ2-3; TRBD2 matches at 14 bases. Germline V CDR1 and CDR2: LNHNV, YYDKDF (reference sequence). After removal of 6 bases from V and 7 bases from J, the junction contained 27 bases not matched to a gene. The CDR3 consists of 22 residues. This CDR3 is CATRSENIIDQTGLAGANTQYF. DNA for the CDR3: TGTGCCACCAGGTCCGAAAATATCATCGATCAGACGGGACTAGCGGGAGCGAATACGCAGTATTTT.

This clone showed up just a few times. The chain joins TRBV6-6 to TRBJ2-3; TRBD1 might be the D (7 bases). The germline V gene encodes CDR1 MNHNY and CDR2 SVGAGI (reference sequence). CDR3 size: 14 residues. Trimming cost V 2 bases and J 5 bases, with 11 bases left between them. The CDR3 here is CASSYTQGGDTQYF. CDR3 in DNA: TGTGCCAGCAGTTACACGCAGGGGGGAGATACGCAGTATTTT.